Below, 28 T cell receptor beta chains from the same sample are listed, as sequenced in a study of shared clonotypes between healthy human individuals. The table came from immunoSEQ multiplex PCR; TCRdb's copy has only in-frame clones and leaves some out. The sample includes some 2,400,000 clones, 90% to 97% of them seen just once. The sample was naive CD4+ T cells sorted from blood. Indicated subset: CD45RA+ positively selected. The receptors were gathered from a man between 18 and 29 years old in good health.

This sequence joins TRBV7-2 and TRBJ1-2, with no clear D. The CDR3 totals 12 residues. V dropped 4 bases and J dropped 7 bases, with 10 bases sitting between them. Germline V lookup: CDR1 SGHTA, CDR2 FQGNSA. The CDR3 DNA reads TGTGCCAGCAGCTCGGACCGAAGTGGCTACACCTTC. Encoded protein: CASSSDRSGYTF. Full variable domain (missing parts from reference TRBV7-2 and TRBJ1-2): GAGVSQSPSNKVTEKGKDVELRCDPISGHTALYWYRQSLGQGLEFLIYFQGNSAPDKSGLPSDRFSAERTGGSVSTLTIQRTQQEDSAVYLCASSSDRSGYTFGSGTRLTVV.

This clone has just one count. The chain combines TRBV7-2 with TRBJ2-7; 8 bases agree with TRBD2. CDR1 and CDR2 (germline): SGHTA, FQGNSA. V lost 4 bases and J lost 4; bases outside the gene matches: 9. The CDR3 has 15 amino acids. CDR3 DNA: TGTGCCAGCAGCTCCTCCCGTAGCGGGGAATACGAGCAGTACTTC. This sequence encodes CASSSSRSGEYEQYF.

The chain has TRBV7-2 and TRBJ1-1, with D unresolved. This CDR3 contains 13 residues. Germline CDR1 is SGHTA and CDR2 is FQGNSA. V dropped 3 bases and J dropped 8 bases, with 13 bases sitting between them. CDR3 sequence: CASSFRRELEAFF. CDR3 bases: TGTGCCAGCAGCTTCCGACGGGAGCTAGAAGCTTTCTTT.

Comment on this clone: Additional DNA sequences in this sample encode the identical CDR3. J is TRBJ1-5 and V is TRBV5-1; D call uncertain. This CDR3 has 14 residues. The germline V and J ends were trimmed by 0 bases and 0 bases, with 4 bases remaining between them. The germline CDR1 and CDR2 sequences are SGHRS and YFSETQ. CDR3 DNA: TGCGCCAGCAGCTTGGATTCTAGCAATCAGCCCCAGCATTTT. It translates to CASSLDSSNQPQHF.

The gene calls are TRBV30 and TRBJ1-2, with TRBD1 matching 10 bases. With 6 bases clipped from V and 3 bases from J, the junction kept 4 bases outside the gene matches. Germline V gene data show CDR1 as GTSNPN and CDR2 as SVGIG (reference sequence). CDR3 size: 13 residues. In nucleotides, the CDR3 is TGTGCCTGTCGTGGGACAGGGGACTATGGCTACACCTTC. This codes for CACRGTGDYGYTF.

The chain links TRBV18 to TRBJ2-7; D not certain. There are 13 residues in the CDR3. Between the trimmed V and J ends, which lost 0 bases and 7 bases, there was a span of 10 bases. The germline CDR1 and CDR2 sequences are KGHSH and LQKENI. The CDR3 region has the DNA TGTGCCAGCTCACCACCGGGAATGGGTGAGCAGTACTTC. It translates to CASSPPGMGEQYF.

This clone came up a few times. Other DNA variants within this sample encode the same CDR3. The V and J genes are TRBV30 and TRBJ1-1; possibly TRBD1 for D (6 bases). V gave up 2 bases and J gave up 1 base, with 8 bases separating them. The CDR3 extends over 13 amino acids. From germline, CDR1 is GTSNPN and CDR2 SVGIG (reference sequence). The CDR3 DNA is TGTGCCTGGAGTTCGACAGGGAACACTGAAGCTTTCTTT. It encodes CAWSSTGNTEAFF.

The count of this clone is one. The chain combines TRBV7-2 with TRBJ2-7; 14 bases fit TRBD2. The CDR3 is 17 residues long. Per germline, CDR1 SGHTA and CDR2 FQGNSA. V was clipped by 5 bases and J by 6 bases; unmatched bases: 12. The CDR3 sequence: CASSASGTSGRSSEQYF. The DNA for the CDR3 is TGTGCCAGCAGCGCATCCGGGACTAGCGGGAGATCGTCCGAGCAGTACTTC.

The chain combines TRBV7-9 with TRBJ1-1; D remains unclear. The CDR3 is 13 residues long. V lost 3 bases and J lost 3, with 8 bases in between. Germline lookup yields CDR1 SEHNR and CDR2 FQNEAQ (reference sequence). The CDR3 DNA follows: TGTGCCAGCAGCTTCGATGGCGACACTGAAGCTTTCTTT. This sequence encodes CASSFDGDTEAFF.

The chain combines TRBV6-6 with TRBJ1-4, with 9 nucleotides matching TRBD1. The V gene's germline CDR1 is MNHNY and CDR2 SVGAGI (reference sequence). The CDR3 covers 16 residues. After removal of 10 bases from V and 0 bases from J, the junction contained 9 bases not matched to a gene. The CDR3, as DNA: TGTGCCACAGCAGGCGGACAGGGGACAACTAATGAAAAACTGTTTTTT. Its protein product is CATAGGQGTTNEKLFF.

The chain uses TRBV5-1 and TRBJ1-1; possible D gene TRBD1, 5 bases. The CDR3 contains 14 residues. Germline CDR1 SGHRS, CDR2 YFSETQ. V was trimmed by 4 bases and J by 2 bases, leaving 12 bases between them. The CDR3 DNA is TGCGCCAGCAGCATTGGGACGGACAACACTGAAGCTTTCTTT. Its protein is CASSIGTDNTEAFF. The full variable domain, completed using reference TRBV5-1 and TRBJ1-1, is KAGVTQTPRYLIKTRGQQVTLSCSPISGHRSVSWYQQTPGQGLQFLFEYFSETQRNKGNFPGRFSGRQFSNSRSEMNVSTLELGDSALYLCASSIGTDNTEAFFGQGTRLTVV.

This rearrangement joins TRBV7-8 to TRBJ2-7; 7 bases align to TRBD1. The CDR3 has 18 amino acids. Per germline, CDR1 SGHVS and CDR2 FQNEAQ. Trimming took 5 bases from V and 6 from J; bases not matched to a gene: 22. The CDR3 here is CASSPVSGEGATLTEQYF. The CDR3 DNA reads TGTGCCAGCAGCCCAGTCTCGGGCGAGGGGGCTACCCTCACCGAGCAGTACTTC.

V and J are TRBV14 and TRBJ1-6, with no clear D. The CDR3 runs to 12 residues. The ends were cut back, 6 bases at V and 9 bases at J, with 9 bases in the middle. CDR1 and CDR2 from the germline V gene are SGHDN and FVKESK. CDR3 loop: CASSPPGSPLHF. The CDR3 DNA reads as TGTGCCAGCAGTCCGCCCGGTTCACCCCTCCACTTT.

The V call is TRBV28, the J call TRBJ2-7, with 7 positions matching TRBD2. With 4 bases clipped from V and 4 bases from J, the junction kept 13 bases outside the gene matches. The CDR3 is 16 residues long. In germline, CDR1 is MDHEN, CDR2 SYDVKM. The CDR3 DNA follows: TGTGCCAGCAGTTGGGAGGGACTTCGCGGATGGTACGAGCAGTACTTC. Protein sequence: CASSWEGLRGWYEQYF.

The genes are TRBV2 and TRBJ2-1, with unresolved D. Trimming took off 6 bases at V and 0 bases at J, with 9 bases between the two ends. Germline-derived CDR1 and CDR2 are SNHLY and FYNNEI. The CDR3 contains 14 residues. This CDR3 reads CASRAGPSYNEQFF. In DNA, the CDR3 is TGTGCCAGCAGAGCCGGACCCTCCTACAATGAGCAGTTCTTC.

The chain joins TRBV2 to TRBJ2-1, with 8 bases identical to TRBD2. The CDR3 sequence is 15 residues long. The ends lost 1 base at V and 3 bases at J; junction bases unmatched: 2. Germline values: CDR1 SNHLY, CDR2 FYNNEI. The CDR3 nucleotides are TGTGCCAGCAGTGAAGGGGCGGGAGGCTACAATGAGCAGTTCTTC. It translates to CASSEGAGGYNEQFF.

This sequence joins TRBV14 and TRBJ2-2; no clear D gene. Between the trimmed V and J ends, which lost 2 bases and 2 bases, there was a span of 3 bases. The CDR3 is 13 amino acids. Looked up from germline, CDR1 is SGHDN and CDR2 is FVKESK. This chain's CDR3 is CASSQRNTGELFF. The CDR3 region has the DNA TGTGCCAGCAGCCAAAGAAACACCGGGGAGCTGTTTTTT.

Comment on this clone: In the same sample, other DNA sequences code for this CDR3. CDR3 sequence reads: CASSLEGPNEQFF. In DNA form, the CDR3 reads TGCGCCAGCAGCTTGGAGGGTCCGAATGAGCAGTTCTTC. The J gene is TRBJ2-1, the V gene TRBV5-1; D gene ambiguous. Trimming left V 0 bases short and J 7 bases short, with 8 bases between. Germline CDR1 is SGHRS and CDR2 is YFSETQ. The CDR3 runs to 13 residues.

As concerns this clone: The sample holds other DNA sequences that translate to the same CDR3. This rearrangement joins TRBV18 to TRBJ1-1, with D unresolved. The CDR3 runs to 13 residues. The V end lost 6 bases, the J end lost 1 base, and 9 bases lay between the germline ends. Germline V CDR1 and CDR2: KGHSH, LQKENI. The chain's CDR3 is CASSPRGNTEAFF. The CDR3 DNA sequence: TGTGCCAGCTCCCCCCGAGGGAACACTGAAGCTTTCTTT.

This clone was counted a single time. The CDR3 DNA is TGTGCCAGCAGCGAGGGGACAGGTGTTTTGAACACTGAAGCTTTCTTT. It specifies CASSEGTGVLNTEAFF. V gene TRBV9 combines with J gene TRBJ1-1; TRBD1 agrees at 8 bases. There are 16 residues in the CDR3. Germline lookup yields CDR1 SGDLS and CDR2 YYNGEE. J gave up 0 bases and V 3 bases, and 7 bases lay outside the gene matches. Full variable domain (missing parts from reference TRBV9 and TRBJ1-1): DSGVTQTPKHLITATGQRVTLRCSPRSGDLSVYWYQQSLDQGLQFLIQYYNGEERAKGNILERFSAQQFPDLHSELNLSSLELGDSALYFCASSEGTGVLNTEAFFGQGTRLTVV.

The chain has TRBV20-1 and TRBJ2-5; D gene unclear. The CDR3 extends over 11 amino acids. Germline V gene lookup returns CDR1 DFQATT and CDR2 SNEGSKA (reference sequence). V was clipped by 4 bases and J by 4 bases, with 7 bases between them. In DNA form, the CDR3 reads TGCAGTGCTACCCGTTTAGAGACCCAGTACTTC. Protein sequence: CSATRLETQYF.

Of note for this clone: This sample includes further DNA sequences coding for the same CDR3. V gene TRBV7-9 combines with J gene TRBJ2-1; D uncertain. The V and J ends lost 1 base and 7 bases respectively, with 5 bases between them. The germline CDR1 and CDR2 sequences are SEHNR and FQNEAQ (reference sequence). The CDR3 has 12 amino acids. CDR3: CASSLVVNEQFF. Written as DNA, the CDR3 is TGTGCCAGCAGCTTAGTTGTTAATGAGCAGTTCTTC.

The chain recombines TRBV30 with TRBJ1-2; D perhaps matches TRBD1 (5 bases). V lost 0 bases to trimming and J lost 4 bases, with 12 bases between them. Germline V gene lookup returns CDR1 GTSNPN and CDR2 SVGIG (reference sequence). The CDR3 loop spans 14 amino acids. CDR3 nucleotides: TGTGCCTGGAGTGTGGAAACAGGATCCTATGGCTACACCTTC. Translation: CAWSVETGSYGYTF.

A note on this clone: The identical CDR3 is also encoded by other nucleotide sequences in the sample. The CDR3 DNA reads as TGTGCCAGCAGTGAATATGAGCGGACCTACAGCCAAGAGACCCAGTACTTC. Translated, it gives CASSEYERTYSQETQYF. This sequence joins TRBV25-1 and TRBJ2-5; possible D gene TRBD2, 5 bases. The V gene's germline CDR1 is MGHDK and CDR2 SYGVNS. Trimming shortened V by 0 bases and J by 1 base, and 15 bases separated the two germline ends. The CDR3 consists of 17 residues.

This chain's CDR3 is CASRPGQGKNTIYF. In nucleotides, the CDR3 is TGTGCCAGCAGACCGGGACAGGGGAAGAACACCATATATTTT. The chain joins TRBV6-5 to TRBJ1-3; 10 nucleotides agree with TRBD1. Germline CDR1 is MNHEY and CDR2 is SVGAGI. V shed 6 bases and J 7 bases; nucleotides not matched to a gene: 6. The CDR3 covers 14 residues.

V is TRBV7-2 and J is TRBJ2-1; 8 nucleotides match TRBD2. Trimming cost V 4 bases and J 3 bases; bases outside gene matches: 8. The CDR3 is 16 amino acids. Looked up from germline, CDR1 is SGHTA and CDR2 is FQGNSA. The CDR3 protein is CASSSGTSGFYNEQFF. CDR3 coding DNA: TGTGCCAGCAGCTCCGGAACTAGCGGCTTCTACAATGAGCAGTTCTTC.

The chain recombines TRBV6-5 with TRBJ2-2, with unresolved D. Per germline, CDR1 MNHEY and CDR2 SVGAGI. CDR3 length: 14 residues. Trimming took 7 bases from V and 6 from J, leaving 15 bases between them. CDR3 sequence (DNA): TGTGCCAGCAAGGCAGGTTTAGGCGCCGGGGAGCTGTTTTTT. It is translated as CASKAGLGAGELFF.

The chain carries TRBV6-5 and TRBJ2-5; a weak D match, TRBD1 (6 bases). Trimming removed 5 bases from V and 5 bases from J, with 15 bases in between. The germline CDR1 and CDR2 sequences are MNHEY and SVGAGI. The CDR3 has 14 amino acids. The CDR3 DNA reads TGTGCCAGCAGTGACCTACAGGGTAGGGAGACCCAGTACTTC. Residues: CASSDLQGRETQYF.